Listed here are 19 T cell receptor beta chains from one sample, sequenced in a study of control samples from healthy donors and cancer patients. The repertoire was sequenced with immunoSEQ multiplex PCR; TCRdb's copy has only in-frame clones and lacks some. The repertoire holds 50,000 or so clones, 93% seen once, with 23% in the top ten. The specimen was PBMCs. The origin of the receptors is a woman aged 50 to 60 with head and neck cancer.

This chain's CDR3 is CASSQDRLAGSGDTQYF. CDR3 bases: TGCGCCAGCAGCCAAGATCGGCTAGCGGGTTCGGGAGATACGCAGTATTTT. The chain employs TRBV4-3 and TRBJ2-3; 8 positions agree with TRBD2. The J segment lost 5 bases and the V segment lost 0 bases, leaving 10 bases of the junction unmatched. The length of the CDR3 is 17 residues. From germline, CDR1 is LGHNA and CDR2 YSLEER.

The chain uses TRBV7-8 and TRBJ2-7; 10 bases map to TRBD2. Per germline, CDR1 SGHVS and CDR2 FQNEAQ. The CDR3 loop spans 15 amino acids. The trim removed 4 bases at V and 3 bases at J, leaving 6 bases unmatched. This CDR3 is CASSSSSGSNYEQYF. The CDR3 DNA reads as TGTGCCAGCAGCTCTTCTAGCGGGAGTAACTACGAGCAGTACTTC. Variable domain in full (rest from reference TRBV7-8 and TRBJ2-7): GAGVSQSPRYKVAKRGQDVALRCDPISGHVSLFWYQQALGQGPEFLTYFQNEAQLDKSGLPSDRFFAERPEGSVSTLKIQRTQQEDSAVYLCASSSSSGSNYEQYFGPGTRLTVT.

V is TRBV10-2 and J is TRBJ1-2; D not resolved. The germline V and J ends were trimmed by 3 bases and 4 bases, with 3 bases remaining between them. CDR1 and CDR2 (germline): WSHSY, SAAADI. This CDR3 has 11 residues. CDR3 sequence reads: CASSDSYGYTF. CDR3 nucleotide sequence: TGCGCCAGCAGTGACAGCTATGGCTACACCTTC.

The V gene is TRBV5-1, the J gene TRBJ2-7, with 11 bases fitting TRBD2. CDR1 and CDR2 from the germline V gene are SGHRS and YFSETQ. Trimming cost V 4 bases and J 3 bases; bases outside gene matches: 3. The CDR3 is 14 residues long. The DNA of the CDR3 is TGCGCCAGCAGCCCCCTAGCGGGAGGCTACGAGCAGTACTTC. Translating it yields CASSPLAGGYEQYF.

V and J are TRBV6-5 and TRBJ2-5; D remains unclear. The CDR3 runs 14 residues. Germline CDR1 is MNHEY and CDR2 is SVGAGI. V dropped 6 bases and J dropped 0 bases, with 11 bases sitting between them. The CDR3 coding sequence is TGTGCCAGCAGGGAGACACCTTACCAAGAGACCCAGTACTTC. Amino acids: CASRETPYQETQYF.

CDR3 amino acids: CASSSGLGIDYGYTF. The CDR3, as DNA: TGCGCCAGCAGCTCAGGTTTGGGAATCGACTATGGCTACACCTTC. This chain uses TRBV5-1 with TRBJ1-2; no definite D call. Germline values: CDR1 SGHRS, CDR2 YFSETQ. The CDR3 totals 15 residues. The V and J ends lost 3 bases and 3 bases respectively, with 15 bases between them.

This chain links TRBV11-2 with TRBJ2-7, with unresolved D. V gave up 2 bases and J gave up 7 bases, with 9 bases separating them. The CDR3 totals 12 residues. Germline V gene sequence: CDR1 SGHAT, CDR2 FQNNGV. CDR3 coding DNA: TGTGCCAGCAGCTTAAAAGGGATGGAGCAGTACTTC. Its protein product is CASSLKGMEQYF.

CDR3 loop: CATLRDSFSYEQYF. CDR3 in DNA: TGTGCCACCCTAAGGGACAGCTTCTCCTACGAGCAGTACTTC. The V and J genes are TRBV11-2 and TRBJ2-7, with TRBD1 matching over 7 bases. The CDR3 is made up of 14 amino acids. CDR1 is SGHAT and CDR2 is FQNNGV in the germline V gene. V was pared by 10 bases and J by 0 bases, with 9 bases of the junction left unmatched.

V gene TRBV28 combines with J gene TRBJ2-7; 11 bases are a match to TRBD2. With V trimmed by 4 bases and J by 4 bases, 9 bases remained unmatched. Germline V gene lookup returns CDR1 MDHEN and CDR2 SYDVKM. The CDR3 extends over 16 amino acids. This CDR3 reads CASSSSGLAGPYEQYF. DNA of the CDR3: TGTGCCAGCAGTTCCAGTGGACTAGCGGGCCCTTACGAGCAGTACTTC.

V is TRBV3-1 (or the pseudogene TRBV3-2) and J is TRBJ1-3, with D maybe TRBD1 (5 bases). Trimming removed 0 bases from V and 0 bases from J, with 6 bases in between. CDR1 is LGHDT and CDR2 is YNNKEL in the germline V gene (reference sequence). The CDR3 is made up of 15 amino acids. CDR3: CASSQDRVSGNTIYF. For the CDR3, the DNA is TGTGCCAGCAGCCAAGACAGGGTCTCTGGAAACACCATATATTTT.

The V call is TRBV5-1, the J call TRBJ1-5; tentative D call: TRBD1 (6 bases). CDR3 length equals 14 residues. Germline CDR1 reads SGHRS; CDR2 reads YFSETQ. V was pared by 4 bases and J by 4 bases, with 12 bases between. The CDR3 DNA is TGCGCCAGCAGCACTCGGACAGTAAATCAGCCCCAGCATTTT. The encoded protein is CASSTRTVNQPQHF.

CDR3 DNA sequence: TGTGCCAGCAGCAAGGACAGGGTCTATGTTACAGATACGCAGTATTTT. Translated, it gives CASSKDRVYVTDTQYF. This chain connects TRBV5-6 to TRBJ2-3; 8 bases are a match to TRBD1. Germline trimming cut 4 bases from V and 3 bases from J; bases unmatched to any gene: 10. This CDR3 is built from 16 residues. Germline CDR1 SGHDT, CDR2 YYEEEE. The variable domain in full, completed from reference TRBV5-6 and TRBJ2-3, reads DAGVTQSPTHLIKTRGQQVTLRCSPKSGHDTVSWYQQALGQGPQFIFQYYEEEERQRGNFPDRFSGHQFPNYSSELNVNALLLGDSALYLCASSKDRVYVTDTQYFGPGTRLTVL.

The chain is built from TRBV28 and TRBJ1-2; D is ambiguous. CDR3 length equals 12 residues. Germline V lookup: CDR1 MDHEN, CDR2 SYDVKM. Trimming removed 3 bases at V and 8 bases at J, with 10 bases between. DNA for the CDR3: TGTGCCAGCAGTTTTAACGAGGGAGGCTACACCTTC. Amino acids: CASSFNEGGYTF.

The V and J genes are TRBV24-1 and TRBJ2-1; 8 nucleotides align to TRBD1. The CDR3 runs to 18 residues. Per germline, CDR1 KGHDR and CDR2 SFDVKD. J was trimmed by 6 bases and V by 3 bases; bases with no gene match: 15. CDR3 residues: CATSDLGDRWVVGNEQFF. CDR3 nucleotides: TGTGCCACCAGTGATCTCGGGGACAGGTGGGTTGTTGGCAATGAGCAGTTCTTC.

This sequence joins TRBV18 and TRBJ1-5; D is perhaps TRBD1 (6 bases). In germline, CDR1 is KGHSH, CDR2 LQKENI. The CDR3 totals 14 residues. V was clipped by 3 bases and J by 1 base, with 7 bases between them. CDR3 DNA sequence: TGTGCCAGCTCACCTGGACAGAGCAATCAGCCCCAGCATTTT. Translation gives CASSPGQSNQPQHF.

The chain employs TRBV4-1 and TRBJ2-3; 7 nucleotides agree with TRBD2. The CDR3 has 16 residues. Germline V gene lookup returns CDR1 MGHRA and CDR2 YSYEKL. J was trimmed by 3 bases and V by 4 bases; bases with no gene match: 10. The CDR3 spells CASSPLGREKTDTQYF. DNA of the CDR3: TGCGCCAGCAGCCCCCTGGGGCGGGAGAAGACAGATACGCAGTATTTT.

This clone was counted a single time. The rearrangement links TRBV3-1 (or the pseudogene TRBV3-2) to TRBJ1-6, with D tentatively TRBD1 (5 bases). The V gene lost 0 bases and the J gene lost 6 bases, with 12 bases spanning the gap. Germline V gene sequence: CDR1 LGHDT, CDR2 YNNKEL (reference sequence). This CDR3 comprises 16 residues. This CDR3 is CASSQEGLGVNSPLHF. CDR3 coding DNA: TGTGCCAGCAGCCAAGAGGGGTTAGGGGTTAATTCACCCCTCCACTTT.

The chain is built from TRBV28 and TRBJ1-1; D is unresolved. The germline CDR1 and CDR2 sequences are MDHEN and SYDVKM. The CDR3 extends over 14 amino acids. Trimming shortened V by 4 bases and J by 0 bases, and 9 bases separated the two germline ends. CDR3 sequence: CASSSRGLNTEAFF. CDR3 sequence (DNA): TGTGCCAGCAGTTCCCGAGGCCTGAACACTGAAGCTTTCTTT.

The chain couples TRBV5-1 to TRBJ2-5; 7 nucleotides match TRBD1. The CDR3 is 15 amino acids. Germline CDR1 and CDR2: SGHRS and YFSETQ. V gave up 0 bases and J gave up 2 bases; unmatched junction bases: 4. The chain's CDR3 is CASSLDGRGQETQYF. Written as DNA, the CDR3 is TGCGCCAGCAGCTTGGACGGCAGGGGGCAAGAGACCCAGTACTTC.